This TCR beta chain was identified during a study of cytomegalovirus exposure and HLA in healthy donors (dated by TCRdb to the late 2010s). Regarding the complete study: An earlier analysis of about 560 of the donors reported 276 Gb of sequence data and 117 million unique TCR beta sequences obtained from about 180 million T cells. An early release covering some 640 HLA-typed donors comprised about 290 gigabases of sequencing data and around 86 million unique TCR sequences. Of the 398 genotyped donors, over 65% fell in the genetic ancestry cluster associated with self-reported Caucasian donors. The study aimed to test whether signatures of past pathogen exposure could be identified by cataloging public T cell receptors. The T cell repertoires of under 700 subjects were profiled by immunosequencing and related to cytomegalovirus serostatus. In addition to the first cohort of 500 to 850 subjects, a separate validation cohort of 100 to 150 different subjects was used. The study combined high-throughput TCR immunosequencing, statistical association of individual TCRs with disease status, and machine learning to predict cytomegalovirus infection status. A later analysis re-examined previously published TCR beta repertoires from 500 to 700 donors and added high-resolution HLA genotyping to investigate patterns of TCR occurrence. In the later analysis, no new phenotypic data were used to find candidate immune exposures; instead, reliance was placed on TCR beta sequences and their occurrence across donors. In an earlier analysis of 500 to 650 of the donors, high-throughput TCR beta sequencing was used to judge whether each TCR beta V gene segment behaved as functional or pseudogenic. Donor age, sex, ethnicity and CMV serostatus were compiled alongside the repertoire data. Genome-wide SNP genotypes for about 60% of the roughly 700 donors were used in a later genetic analysis, which treated that subset as a discovery cohort. Every repertoire in the discovery cohort had been generated on one and the same sequencing platform. HLA typing covered class I and class II loci at four-digit resolution. Typing coverage varied by locus: about 629-640 donors for A, B, C, DRB1 and DQB1; under 550 for DQA1; 600 to 610 for DPA1; approximately 470 for DPB1. Roughly five DR-DQ haplotypes were treated as single units for association and clustering because of strong linkage in the cohort. Across approximately 420 genotyped donors of the cohort, an average of about 220,000 unique TCR beta nucleotide sequences per donor were sequenced, and 15% to 20% of those sequences were non-productive. Study-wide findings and limitations: In a later analysis, the rate of TCR association differed among HLA loci, with DRB1 alleles having the most associated TCRs and HLA-C alleles having the fewest. Approximately 18 rarely observed V segments, including chromosome 9 orphons, were excluded from the earlier analysis of some 590 of the donors because counts were too low. According to a later genetic analysis, donors in an Asian-associated ancestry cluster had fewer N-insertions in productive TCRs than the roughly 660-donor mean. It was suggested by the authors that the approach could potentially be generalized to other disease states and immunological phenotypes. The only immune exposure information available for the cohort was CMV serostatus. A few of the identified cytomegalovirus-associated TCR beta chains were confirmed in vitro to be specific for cytomegalovirus antigens. In a later analysis, most CMV-associated TCR beta chains were found to appear HLA-restricted, with HLA associations seemingly driven largely by CMV exposure. Most TCR sequences were observed very rarely across donors, whereas some public TCRs were present in many individuals. Strong co-occurrence of HLA alleles, especially DR and DQ, made assigning TCR associations to individual alleles difficult. In the study, approximately 150 TCR beta chains were listed as associated with cytomegalovirus. In a later analysis, HLA-associated TCR beta chains were found to be more clonally expanded and to have lower generation probabilities than equally common non-associated chains. A group of highly shared sequence variants was considered likely to be a technical artifact of the sequencing pipeline. Linkage disequilibrium might explain the correlated functional status among segregating V segments, but an unknown experimental factor could not be excluded. According to a later analysis, parvovirus B19, influenza, CMV and Epstein-Barr virus appeared linked to several top co-occurrence clusters. Because HLA typing was missing for some donors at each locus, association tests included only the typed subset. In a later genetic analysis, a missense DCLRE1C variant was associated with V-gene and J-gene trimming of TCR beta chains, and the association was replicated in an independent cohort. The cohort was sequenced for TCR beta chains only, and without alpha or paired-chain data the features that could be detected were limited. In an earlier analysis of about 600 of the donors, most TCR beta V segments appeared in productive rearrangements about 90% or about 30% of the time, broadly matching IMGT annotations. Cytomegalovirus status was reported to be diagnosed by the classifier with high specificity and sensitivity in both the original and validation cohorts. In a later analysis, 15,000 to 20,000 TCR beta sequences were associated with specific HLA alleles at a false discovery rate of 0.05. Because the 87-base-pair reads could not distinguish some IMGT-functional V segments, including TRBV6-2 and TRBV6-3, those segments were excluded. Presence/absence analyses assumed roughly uniform sequencing depth across donors, an assumption that may not hold. A further reported finding was that TCR beta sequences accurately predicted the HLA-A and HLA-B alleles for most subjects in the first cohort.

The cohort was made up of 500 to 800 healthy bone marrow donors. At the time of sampling, all cohort members were nominally healthy, though unrecorded immune exposures were likely present. The donor was CMV seronegative and belonged to the group of over 350 seronegative cohort members. A peripheral blood sample was provided by each donor, and peripheral blood mononuclear cells were used for TCR beta sequencing. Genomic DNA was extracted from the blood cell samples with the Qiagen DNeasy Blood Extraction Kit. To prepare the library, the immunoSEQ multiplex PCR assay was applied. For the multiplex PCR, a mixture combining 60 forward primers for TCR Vbeta segments and 13 reverse primers for TCR Jbeta segments was used. The CDR3 region of rearranged TCR beta genes was amplified from genomic DNA by a multiplex PCR assay. The Illumina HiSeq System was used to sequence the amplified TCR beta libraries as 87-base-pair reads. On the authors' methods: In a later analysis, 77 million or so unique TCR beta chains were counted across the 650 to 700 repertoires, and approximately 11 million of these chains were shared by at least two donors. To remove PCR and sequencing errors, raw reads were error-corrected and collapsed into unique sequences using a nearest-neighbor algorithm that merged closely related sequences. CDR3 sequences were aligned to IMGT reference sequences to assign V, D and J gene segments. For a sequence to be retained, a match of at least six nucleotides was required to both a V gene segment and a J gene segment. Rearrangements were called productive when the CDR3 lacked stop codons and stayed in frame with V and J; all others were non-productive. Following IMGT convention, CDR3 was defined as the stretch from the second conserved V-encoded cysteine to the conserved J-encoded phenylalanine. The earlier analysis of roughly 590 of the donors excluded sequences that lacked an unambiguous match to a single V gene segment. An earlier analysis of 587 of the donors classified V segments as functional when productive rearrangements were above 56.7% and as segregating when the standard deviation between donors was above 5%. A statistical classification framework was built for diagnosing cytomegalovirus status from the catalog of TCR beta chain sequences. In a later analysis, TCR nucleotide sequences were compared against IMGT/GENE-DB human TR gene sequences so that V and J genes could be assigned. A later analysis assigned CDR3 sequences and most-parsimonious VDJ recombination scenarios with the TCRdist pipeline. In a later analysis, each TCR beta chain was defined by its CDR3 amino acid sequence together with its V-gene family, and reads without a unique V-gene family were excluded. In a later analysis, several hundred highly shared, low-generation-probability nucleotide sequences were removed to address suspected cross-contamination and a sequencing artifact. In a later analysis, a clonal expansion index for each public chain was calculated from normalized within-repertoire ranks of inferred template counts. Generation probabilities in a later analysis came from a VDJ recombination model fitted to out-of-frame rearrangements, and those results were checked against IGoR. In a later analysis, TCR-TCR, TCR-HLA and TCR-CMV co-occurrence was scored with hypergeometric tests, and a repertoire-size bias correction was applied to TCR pairs. False discovery rates were estimated in a later analysis by permuting HLA or CMV assignments 20 times. A later analysis grouped co-occurring TCRs with DBSCAN, adding TCRdist sequence similarity when clustering within HLA-allele-positive subsets. Repertoires with fewer than 30,000 or more than 120,000 public chains were left out of co-occurrence clustering, as were five repertoires with anomalous nucleotide sharing. The table comes from immuneACCESS by way of TCRdb, which keeps in-frame sequences with V and J called. Part of the clones is missing from these tables; in studies checked, under half for an unresolved V gene and the rest for unknown reasons. V and J calls and clone size come straight from that table; D and trimming were deduced from the DNA. The sample table holds about 190,000 clones, of which roughly 87% were seen once. In total, the top ten clones hold about 1% of the sample.

Comments on this clone: What this receptor recognizes is not known. No base qualities exist here, and no much larger clone lies one base off it.

The junction carries 9 bases between V and J, which are trimmed by 2 bases and 2 bases respectively. In the germline V gene, CDR1 corresponds to MNHEY and CDR2 to SVGAGI. There are 14 amino acids in the CDR3, from cysteine to phenylalanine inclusive. The kept DNA is CDR3 alone, 42 bases in frame from the first base. The sample comprised PBMCs. The rearrangement combines TRBV6-5 with TRBJ2-5; no D gene can be assigned with confidence. The sequence was obtained from a boy younger than 10 in good health and CMV-seronegative. The DNA sequence is given as TGTGCCAGCAGTTACAGACACGGACAAGAGACCCAGTACTTC. It encodes CASSYRHGQETQYF.